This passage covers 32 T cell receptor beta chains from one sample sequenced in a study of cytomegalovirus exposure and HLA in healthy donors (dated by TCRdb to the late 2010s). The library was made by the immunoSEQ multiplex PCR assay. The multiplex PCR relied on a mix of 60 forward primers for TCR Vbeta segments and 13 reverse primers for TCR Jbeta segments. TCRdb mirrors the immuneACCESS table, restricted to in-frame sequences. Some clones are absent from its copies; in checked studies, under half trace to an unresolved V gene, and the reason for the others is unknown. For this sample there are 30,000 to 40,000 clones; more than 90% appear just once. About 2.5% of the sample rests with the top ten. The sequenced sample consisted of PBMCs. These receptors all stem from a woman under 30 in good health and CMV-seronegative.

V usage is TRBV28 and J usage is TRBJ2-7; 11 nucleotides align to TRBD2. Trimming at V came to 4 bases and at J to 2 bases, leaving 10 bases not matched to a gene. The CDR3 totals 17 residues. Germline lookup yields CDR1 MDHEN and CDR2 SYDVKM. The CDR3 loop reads CASSYFSGRGGAYEQYF. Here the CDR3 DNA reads TGTGCCAGCAGTTACTTTAGCGGGAGGGGAGGGGCCTACGAGCAGTACTTC.

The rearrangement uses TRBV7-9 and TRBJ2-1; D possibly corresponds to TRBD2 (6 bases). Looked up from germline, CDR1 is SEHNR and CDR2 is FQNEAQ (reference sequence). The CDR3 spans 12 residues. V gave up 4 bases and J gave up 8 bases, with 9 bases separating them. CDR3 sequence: CASSSGVHEQFF. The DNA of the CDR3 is TGTGCCAGCAGCTCGGGAGTCCATGAGCAGTTCTTC.

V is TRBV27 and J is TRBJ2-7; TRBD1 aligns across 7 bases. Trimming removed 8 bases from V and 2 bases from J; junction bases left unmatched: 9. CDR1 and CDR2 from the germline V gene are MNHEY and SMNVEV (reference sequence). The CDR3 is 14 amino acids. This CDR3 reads CASSIGQGAYEQYF. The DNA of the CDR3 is TGTGCCAGCTCTATCGGGCAGGGGGCCTACGAGCAGTACTTC.

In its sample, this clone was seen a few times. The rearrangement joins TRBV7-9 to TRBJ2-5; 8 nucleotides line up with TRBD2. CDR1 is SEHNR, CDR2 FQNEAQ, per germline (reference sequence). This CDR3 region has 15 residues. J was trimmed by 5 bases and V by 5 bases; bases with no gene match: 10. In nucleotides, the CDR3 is TGTGCCAGCAGCCTCAGAGCGGGGGCGTTGGAGACCCAGTACTTC. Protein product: CASSLRAGALETQYF.

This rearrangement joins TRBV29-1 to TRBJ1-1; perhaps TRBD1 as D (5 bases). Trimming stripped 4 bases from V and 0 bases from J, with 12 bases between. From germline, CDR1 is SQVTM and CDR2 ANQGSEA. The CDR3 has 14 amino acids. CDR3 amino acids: CSVAGGVMNTEAFF. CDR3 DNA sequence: TGCAGCGTTGCGGGGGGAGTAATGAACACTGAAGCTTTCTTT. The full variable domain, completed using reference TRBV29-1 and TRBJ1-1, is SAVISQKPSRDICQRGTSLTIQCQVDSQVTMMFWYRQQPGQSLTLIATANQGSEATYESGFVIDKFPISRPNLTFSTLTVSNMSPEDSSIYLCSVAGGVMNTEAFFGQGTRLTVV.

CDR3 in DNA: TGTGCCAGCAGCCTGACAGCCAACTATGGCTACACCTTC. The encoded protein is CASSLTANYGYTF. The J gene is TRBJ1-2, the V gene TRBV7-2; the D gene is possibly TRBD1 (5 bases). Germline lookup yields CDR1 SGHTA and CDR2 FQGNSA. The V gene lost 5 bases and the J gene lost 2 bases, with 9 bases spanning the gap. The CDR3 consists of 13 residues.

The CDR3 coding sequence is TGTGCCAGCAGTTTTACCGCCGCTTTAGGACAGATGGGGACTGAAGCTTTCTTT. Protein sequence: CASSFTAALGQMGTEAFF. This chain joins TRBV28 and TRBJ1-1; a weak D match, TRBD1 (6 bases). V lost 3 bases to trimming and J lost 5 bases, with 25 bases between them. The CDR3 is 18 amino acids. Germline loops: CDR1 MDHEN, CDR2 SYDVKM.

The CDR3 DNA is TGTGCCAGCTCAGCGGACAGGACGAACACCGGGGAGCTGTTTTTT. It specifies CASSADRTNTGELFF. The chain recombines TRBV18 with TRBJ2-2; TRBD1 matches 7 bases. This CDR3 contains 15 residues. The junction had 3 bases not matched to a gene; V was cut back by 5 bases and J by 0 bases. Per the germline V gene, CDR1 is KGHSH and CDR2 is LQKENI.

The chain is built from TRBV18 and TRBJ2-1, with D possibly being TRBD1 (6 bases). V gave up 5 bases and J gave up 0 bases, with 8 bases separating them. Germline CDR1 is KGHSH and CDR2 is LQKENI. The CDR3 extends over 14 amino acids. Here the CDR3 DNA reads TGTGCCAGCTCAAGGGGGAGCTCCTACAATGAGCAGTTCTTC. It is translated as CASSRGSSYNEQFF.

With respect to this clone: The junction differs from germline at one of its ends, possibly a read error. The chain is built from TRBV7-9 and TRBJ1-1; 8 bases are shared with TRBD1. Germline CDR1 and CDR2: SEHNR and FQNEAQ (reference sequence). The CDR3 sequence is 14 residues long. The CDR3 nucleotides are TGTTCCAGCTCCAGGGACAGGATGAACACTGAAGCTTTCTTT. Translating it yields CSSSRDRMNTEAFF.

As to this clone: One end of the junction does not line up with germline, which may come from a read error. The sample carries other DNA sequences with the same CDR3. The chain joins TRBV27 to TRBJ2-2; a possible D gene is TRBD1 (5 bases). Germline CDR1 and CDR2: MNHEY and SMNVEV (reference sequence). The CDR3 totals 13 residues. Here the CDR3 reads CASSSTGTGELFF. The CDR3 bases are TGCGCCAGCAGTAGTACAGGCACCGGGGAGCTGTTTTTT.

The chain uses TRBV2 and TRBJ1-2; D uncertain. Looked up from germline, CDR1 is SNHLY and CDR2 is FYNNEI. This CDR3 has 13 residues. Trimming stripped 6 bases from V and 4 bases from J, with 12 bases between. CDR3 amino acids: CASRGVVTYGYTF. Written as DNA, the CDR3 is TGTGCCAGCAGGGGCGTCGTCACCTATGGCTACACCTTC.

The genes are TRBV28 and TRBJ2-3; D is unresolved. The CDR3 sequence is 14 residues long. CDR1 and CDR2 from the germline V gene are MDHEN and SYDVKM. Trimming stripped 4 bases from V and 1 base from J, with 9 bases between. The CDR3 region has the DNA TGTGCCAGCAGTTCCTCCCGAGGCACAGATACGCAGTATTTT. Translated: CASSSSRGTDTQYF.

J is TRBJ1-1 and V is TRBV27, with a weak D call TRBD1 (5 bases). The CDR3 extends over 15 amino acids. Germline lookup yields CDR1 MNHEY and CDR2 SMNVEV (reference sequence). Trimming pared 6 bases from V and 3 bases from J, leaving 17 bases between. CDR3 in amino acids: CASSPGGSQDTEAFF. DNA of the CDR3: TGTGCCAGCAGCCCGGGGGGGTCTCAGGACACTGAAGCTTTCTTT.

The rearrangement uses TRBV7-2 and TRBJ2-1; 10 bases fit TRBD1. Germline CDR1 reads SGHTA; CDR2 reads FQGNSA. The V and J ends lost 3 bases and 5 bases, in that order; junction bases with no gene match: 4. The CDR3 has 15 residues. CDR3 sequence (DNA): TGTGCCAGCAGCTTCCGGACAGGGGGGAACAATGAGCAGTTCTTC. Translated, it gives CASSFRTGGNNEQFF.

The CDR3 protein is CASSSYSGRVLNEQFF. The CDR3 DNA reads as TGTGCCAGCAGCTCTTATAGCGGGAGGGTTCTTAATGAGCAGTTCTTC. This chain connects TRBV7-3 to TRBJ2-1; 11 nucleotides align to TRBD2. Germline values: CDR1 SGHTA, CDR2 FQGTGA. Unmatched junction bases numbered 9, after V lost 4 bases and J lost 7 bases. The CDR3 extends over 16 amino acids. Full variable domain (missing parts from reference TRBV7-3 and TRBJ2-1): GAGVSQTPSNKVTEKGKYVELRCDPISGHTALYWYRQSLGQGPEFLIYFQGTGAADDSGLPNDRFFAVRPEGSVSTLKIQRTERGDSAVYLCASSSYSGRVLNEQFFGPGTRLTVL.

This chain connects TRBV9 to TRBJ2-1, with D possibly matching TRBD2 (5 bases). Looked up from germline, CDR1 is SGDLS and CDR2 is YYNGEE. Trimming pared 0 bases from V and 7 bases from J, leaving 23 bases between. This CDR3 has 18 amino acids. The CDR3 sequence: CASSVEGLAGSRGNEQFF. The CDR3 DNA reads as TGTGCCAGCAGCGTAGAAGGGCTTGCGGGTAGCCGTGGGAATGAGCAGTTCTTC.

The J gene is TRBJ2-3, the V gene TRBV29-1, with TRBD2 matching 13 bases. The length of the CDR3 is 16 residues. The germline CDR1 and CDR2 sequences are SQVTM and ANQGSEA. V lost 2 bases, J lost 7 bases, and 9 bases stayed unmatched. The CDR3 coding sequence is TGCAGCGTTGAATATGGACTAGCGGGAGTAAGTCATACGCAGTATTTT. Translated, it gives CSVEYGLAGVSHTQYF.

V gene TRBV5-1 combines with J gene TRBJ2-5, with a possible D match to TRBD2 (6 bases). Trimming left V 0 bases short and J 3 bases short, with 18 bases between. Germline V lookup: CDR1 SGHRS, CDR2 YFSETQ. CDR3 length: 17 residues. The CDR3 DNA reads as TGCGCCAGCAGCTTGGGAGCAGCCACCTGGGGGGAAGAGACCCAGTACTTC. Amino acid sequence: CASSLGAATWGEETQYF.

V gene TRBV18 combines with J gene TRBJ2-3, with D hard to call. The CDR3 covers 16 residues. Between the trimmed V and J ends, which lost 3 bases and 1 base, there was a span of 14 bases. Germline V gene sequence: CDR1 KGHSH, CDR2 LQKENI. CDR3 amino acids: CASSPLVGGGTDTQYF. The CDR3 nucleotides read TGTGCCAGCTCACCCCTGGTGGGTGGAGGCACAGATACGCAGTATTTT.

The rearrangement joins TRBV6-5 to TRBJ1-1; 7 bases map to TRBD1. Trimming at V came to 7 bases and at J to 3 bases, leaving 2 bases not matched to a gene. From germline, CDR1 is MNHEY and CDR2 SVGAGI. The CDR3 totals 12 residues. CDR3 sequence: CASTDRDTEAFF. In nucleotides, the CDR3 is TGTGCCAGCACCGACAGGGACACTGAAGCTTTCTTT.

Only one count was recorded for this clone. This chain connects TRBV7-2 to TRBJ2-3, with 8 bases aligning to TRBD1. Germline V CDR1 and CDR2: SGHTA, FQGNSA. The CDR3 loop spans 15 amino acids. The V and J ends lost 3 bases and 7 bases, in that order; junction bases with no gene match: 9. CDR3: CASSLGPGGANTQYF. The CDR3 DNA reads TGTGCCAGCAGCTTGGGGCCAGGGGGCGCAAATACGCAGTATTTT.

CDR3 sequence reads: CSVEVVFPYNEQFF. Here the CDR3 DNA reads TGCAGCGTTGAAGTCGTGTTCCCCTACAATGAGCAGTTCTTC. The chain is built from TRBV29-1 and TRBJ2-1, with unresolved D. This CDR3 region has 14 residues. Germline V gene data show CDR1 as SQVTM and CDR2 as ANQGSEA. Trimming stripped 1 base from V and 2 bases from J, with 9 bases between.

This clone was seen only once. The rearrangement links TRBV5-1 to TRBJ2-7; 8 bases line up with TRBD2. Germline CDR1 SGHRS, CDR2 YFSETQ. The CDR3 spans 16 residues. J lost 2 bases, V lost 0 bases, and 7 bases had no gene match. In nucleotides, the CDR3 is TGCGCCAGCAGCTTGGCGGCGGGAGGTACTACCTACGAGCAGTACTTC. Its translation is CASSLAAGGTTYEQYF.

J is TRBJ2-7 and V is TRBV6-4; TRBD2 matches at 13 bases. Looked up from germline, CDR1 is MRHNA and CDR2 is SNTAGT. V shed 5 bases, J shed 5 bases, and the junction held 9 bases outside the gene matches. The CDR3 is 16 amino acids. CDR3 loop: CASSRTSGRVSHEQYF. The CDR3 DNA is TGTGCCAGCAGTAGGACTAGCGGGAGAGTAAGCCACGAGCAGTACTTC.

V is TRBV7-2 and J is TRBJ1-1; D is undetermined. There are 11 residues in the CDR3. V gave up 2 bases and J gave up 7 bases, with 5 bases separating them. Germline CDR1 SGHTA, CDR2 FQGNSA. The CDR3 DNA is TGTGCCAGCAGCTTACCGAGTGAAGCTTTCTTT. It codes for CASSLPSEAFF.

The chain's CDR3 is CASNSDGRTYEQYF. The CDR3, as DNA: TGTGCCAGCAATTCGGATGGCAGGACCTACGAGCAGTACTTC. V and J are TRBV2 and TRBJ2-7; D gene ambiguous. Trimming pared 7 bases from V and 2 bases from J, leaving 15 bases between. Per the germline V gene, CDR1 is SNHLY and CDR2 is FYNNEI. CDR3 length equals 14 residues.

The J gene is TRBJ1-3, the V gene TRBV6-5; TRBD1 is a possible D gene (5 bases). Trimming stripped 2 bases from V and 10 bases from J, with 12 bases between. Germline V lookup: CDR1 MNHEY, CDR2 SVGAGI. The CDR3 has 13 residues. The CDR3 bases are TGTGCCAGCAGTTACGCCAGCGGGGGGACCATATATTTT. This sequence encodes CASSYASGGTIYF.

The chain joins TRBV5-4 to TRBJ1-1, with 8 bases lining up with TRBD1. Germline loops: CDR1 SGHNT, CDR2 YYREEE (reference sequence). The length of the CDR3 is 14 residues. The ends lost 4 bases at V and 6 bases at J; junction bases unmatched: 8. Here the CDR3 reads CASSQDRGTPEAFF. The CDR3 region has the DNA TGTGCCAGCAGCCAAGACAGGGGAACCCCTGAAGCTTTCTTT.

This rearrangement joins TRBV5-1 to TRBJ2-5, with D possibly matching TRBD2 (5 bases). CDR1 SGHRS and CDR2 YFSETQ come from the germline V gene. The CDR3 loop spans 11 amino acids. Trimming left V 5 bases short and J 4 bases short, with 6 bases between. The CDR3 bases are TGCGCCAGCAGTGCGGGAGAGACCCAGTACTTC. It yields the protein CASSAGETQYF.

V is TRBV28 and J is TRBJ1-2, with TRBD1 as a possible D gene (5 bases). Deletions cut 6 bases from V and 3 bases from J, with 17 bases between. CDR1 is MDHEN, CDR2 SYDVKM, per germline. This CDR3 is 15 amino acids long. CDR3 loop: CASRTPGRVDYGYTF. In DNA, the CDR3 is TGTGCCAGCAGGACCCCGGGCAGGGTGGACTATGGCTACACCTTC.

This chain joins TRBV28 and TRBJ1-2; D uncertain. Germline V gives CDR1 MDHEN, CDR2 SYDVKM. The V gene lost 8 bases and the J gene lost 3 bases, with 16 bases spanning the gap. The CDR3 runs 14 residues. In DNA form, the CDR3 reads TGTGCCAGCCTCCCCGGGTCGGAAGACTATGGCTACACCTTC. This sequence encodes CASLPGSEDYGYTF.